What follows are 25 T cell receptor beta chains derived from one specimen sequenced in a study of blood T cell repertoires in COVID-19 (dated by TCRdb to the early 2020s). The library was made by the immunoSEQ multiplex PCR assay. The immuneACCESS repertoire file appears here via TCRdb, limited to in-frame rearrangements. These files lack a portion of the clones; in checked studies, under half of the deficit traces to unresolved V genes, and the cause of the others is not known. Across this sample there are just over 95,000 clones, with 90% seen only once. The ten top clones hold around 5% of the sample. The sample consisted of peripheral blood. The origin of the receptors is a man between 50 and 59 years old with acute or convalescent COVID-19.

V and J are TRBV24-1 and TRBJ1-6, with 8 bases matching TRBD1. Trimming removed 9 bases from V and 1 base from J; junction bases left unmatched: 1. The CDR3 runs to 14 residues. Germline V CDR1 and CDR2: KGHDR, SFDVKD. CDR3 in amino acids: CATRDRSYNSPLHF. DNA of the CDR3: TGTGCCACCCGGGACAGGTCCTATAATTCACCCCTCCACTTT.

V gene TRBV19 combines with J gene TRBJ1-2; 8 nucleotides align to TRBD1. The germline CDR1 and CDR2 sequences are LNHDA and SQIVND (reference sequence). Losses at the gene ends were 7 bases for V and 7 bases for J; bases not matched to a gene: 14. The CDR3 is 15 residues long. CDR3 in amino acids: CASTRVSGGASGYTF. CDR3 in DNA: TGTGCCAGTACCCGGGTTTCAGGGGGCGCTTCTGGCTACACCTTC.

The V and J genes are TRBV3-1 (or the pseudogene TRBV3-2) and TRBJ2-5; D not resolved. This CDR3 has 12 amino acids. The V end was cut by 2 bases, the J end by 5 bases, with 6 bases between. Per germline, CDR1 LGHDT and CDR2 YNNKEL (reference sequence). CDR3 coding DNA: TGTGCCAGCAGCCAAACTGCTGAGACCCAGTACTTC. It yields the protein CASSQTAETQYF.

About this clone: This same CDR3 is encoded by further DNA sequences in the sample. V is TRBV9 and J is TRBJ1-3; unclear D gene. Germline lookup yields CDR1 SGDLS and CDR2 YYNGEE. Trimming removed 0 bases from V and 0 bases from J, with 10 bases in between. This CDR3 is built from 16 residues. The CDR3 loop reads CASSVDEARSGNTIYF. The CDR3, as DNA: TGTGCCAGCAGCGTAGACGAAGCCCGCTCTGGAAACACCATATATTTT.

V is TRBV25-1 and J is TRBJ1-2; TRBD1 is a possible D gene (6 bases). In germline, CDR1 is MGHDK, CDR2 SYGVNS. V lost 7 bases, J lost 5 bases, and 14 bases lay in between. This CDR3 spans 13 amino acids. CDR3: CASKRGPGYGYTF. In DNA form, the CDR3 reads TGTGCCAGCAAGCGGGGGCCAGGATATGGCTACACCTTC.

This chain links TRBV18 with TRBJ2-3, with 11 bases that match TRBD1. The CDR3 extends over 16 amino acids. Germline lookup yields CDR1 KGHSH and CDR2 LQKENI. V lost 6 bases and J lost 6; bases outside the gene matches: 11. The CDR3 nucleotides read TGTGCCAGCTCTCTTCTAGGACAGGGGGCAACGGATACGCAGTATTTT. Translation: CASSLLGQGATDTQYF.

V and J are TRBV4-1 and TRBJ2-3; 13 positions match TRBD2. The ends lost 2 bases at V and 0 bases at J; junction bases unmatched: 5. Germline lookup yields CDR1 MGHRA and CDR2 YSYEKL. The CDR3 runs 18 residues. Here the CDR3 DNA reads TGCGCCAGCAGCCAAAGACTAGCGGGAGGTCCTAGCACAGATACGCAGTATTTT. It translates to CASSQRLAGGPSTDTQYF.

The chain links TRBV6-6 to TRBJ1-3; TRBD1 matches 7 bases. Per germline, CDR1 MNHNY and CDR2 SVGAGI (reference sequence). The V and J ends lost 0 bases and 1 base, in that order; junction bases with no gene match: 0. The CDR3 loop spans 15 amino acids. The CDR3 loop is CASSYSTGSGNTIYF. For the CDR3, the DNA is TGTGCCAGCAGTTACTCGACAGGGTCTGGAAACACCATATATTTT.

This chain's CDR3 is CASSLAKDRGHVIQYF. CDR3 DNA sequence: TGTGCCAGCAGCTTGGCCAAAGACAGGGGGCACGTCATTCAGTACTTC. This chain uses TRBV5-4 with TRBJ2-4, with 10 bases identical to TRBD1. This CDR3 is built from 16 residues. V shed 0 bases and J 9 bases; nucleotides not matched to a gene: 9. Looked up from germline, CDR1 is SGHNT and CDR2 is YYREEE (reference sequence).

CDR3 in DNA: TGTGCCAGTAGTATCCTGCGGGGCGGATCCGATGGCTACACCTTC. As protein: CASSILRGGSDGYTF. The chain is built from TRBV19 and TRBJ1-2; D possibly corresponds to TRBD1 (5 bases). The CDR3 spans 15 residues. CDR1 and CDR2 (germline): LNHDA, SQIVND (reference sequence). The germline V and J ends were trimmed by 3 bases and 6 bases, with 17 bases remaining between them. Drawing the rest from reference TRBV19 and TRBJ1-2, the complete variable domain is DGGITQSPKYLFRKEGQNVTLSCEQNLNHDAMYWYRQDPGQGLRLIYYSQIVNDFQKGDIAEGYSVSREKKESFPLTVTSAQKNPTAFYLCASSILRGGSDGYTFGSGTRLTVV.

The rearrangement uses TRBV4-1 and TRBJ1-4, with D perhaps matching TRBD1 (5 bases). V was cut by 1 base and J by 8 bases, with 8 bases left in between. This CDR3 comprises 13 residues. The germline CDR1 and CDR2 sequences are MGHRA and YSYEKL. The CDR3 DNA is TGCGCCAGCAGCCAAGGGAGGGGAGAAAAACTGTTTTTT. Its translation is CASSQGRGEKLFF.

The sample holds one count of this clone. The V gene is TRBV28, the J gene TRBJ1-5; 9 bases map to TRBD1. Germline trimming cut 4 bases from V and 7 bases from J; bases unmatched to any gene: 8. The CDR3 has 15 amino acids. Germline V CDR1 and CDR2: MDHEN, SYDVKM. The CDR3 spells CASSYLRQGEQPQHF. In DNA, the CDR3 is TGTGCCAGCAGTTATCTGAGACAGGGGGAACAGCCCCAGCATTTT.

The chain joins TRBV5-1 to TRBJ2-5; no reliable D call. Germline V CDR1 and CDR2: SGHRS, YFSETQ. The CDR3 is 13 amino acids. Trimming removed 5 bases from V and 2 bases from J, with 10 bases in between. CDR3 residues: CASSSTTQETQYF. Here the CDR3 DNA reads TGCGCCAGCAGTTCGACAACGCAAGAGACCCAGTACTTC.

The chain recombines TRBV19 with TRBJ1-2; 8 bases line up with TRBD1. V was pared by 6 bases and J by 4 bases, with 4 bases of the junction left unmatched. The CDR3 consists of 13 residues. Germline-derived CDR1 and CDR2 are LNHDA and SQIVND (reference sequence). CDR3 coding DNA: TGTGCCAGTAGCGAGGACAGGGTCTATGGCTACACCTTC. It specifies CASSEDRVYGYTF.

The chain has TRBV30 and TRBJ1-1; 11 bases map to TRBD1. The germline CDR1 and CDR2 sequences are GTSNPN and SVGIG (reference sequence). V shed 2 bases and J 11 bases; nucleotides not matched to a gene: 16. CDR3 length: 16 amino acids. CDR3 in amino acids: CAWSTTGQGARRRAFF. The CDR3 DNA reads as TGTGCCTGGAGTACAACCGGACAGGGGGCGCGCCGAAGGGCTTTCTTT. The complete variable domain, with remaining parts taken from reference TRBV30 and TRBJ1-1, reads SQTIHQWPATLVQPVGSPLSLECTVEGTSNPNLYWYRQAAGRGLQLLFYSVGIGQISSEVPQNLSASRPQDRQFILSSKKLLLSDSGFYLCAWSTTGQGARRRAFFGQGTRLTVV.

The rearrangement links TRBV6-5 to TRBJ2-7; tentatively, D is TRBD2 (5 bases). Germline V CDR1 and CDR2: MNHEY, SVGAGI. CDR3 size: 13 residues. V dropped 3 bases and J dropped 2 bases, with 8 bases sitting between them. CDR3 bases: TGTGCCAGCAGTTATTCCGGGGCCTACGAGCAGTACTTC. It encodes CASSYSGAYEQYF.

This clone was detected only once. This chain links TRBV5-8 with TRBJ1-3; D not certain. V was cut by 1 base and J by 0 bases, with 8 bases left in between. Germline CDR1 is SGHTS and CDR2 is YDEGEE. The CDR3 sequence is 15 residues long. The CDR3 protein is CASSLTVSSGNTIYF. The CDR3 region has the DNA TGTGCCAGCAGCTTGACAGTCTCCTCTGGAAACACCATATATTTT.

The chain employs TRBV5-1 and TRBJ1-2; TRBD1 is a possible D gene (6 bases). The CDR3 spans 17 residues. Germline CDR1 SGHRS, CDR2 YFSETQ. Between the trimmed V and J ends, which lost 0 bases and 4 bases, there was a span of 19 bases. Here the CDR3 DNA reads TGCGCCAGCAGCTTGGGTCCAACGCCACAGGGCACCTATGGCTACACCTTC. Translation gives CASSLGPTPQGTYGYTF.

This clone is a singleton in its sample. The J gene is TRBJ2-1, the V gene TRBV3-1 (or the pseudogene TRBV3-2), with TRBD2 matching over 7 bases. From germline, CDR1 is LGHDT and CDR2 YNNKEL (reference sequence). With 0 bases clipped from V and 7 bases from J, the junction kept 6 bases outside the gene matches. The CDR3 has 15 amino acids. The CDR3 sequence: CASSQDWGLSNEQFF. CDR3 DNA: TGTGCCAGCAGCCAAGATTGGGGACTATCAAATGAGCAGTTCTTC.

The chain couples TRBV11-2 to TRBJ2-1; 12 bases align to TRBD2. This CDR3 is 15 amino acids long. V gave up 4 bases and J gave up 6 bases; unmatched junction bases: 4. From germline, CDR1 is SGHAT and CDR2 FQNNGV. The CDR3 DNA follows: TGTGCCAGCAGCTCGACTAGCGGGAGTATCAATGAGCAGTTCTTC. Protein: CASSSTSGSINEQFF.

The genes are TRBV4-1 and TRBJ2-1; 9 bases fit TRBD2. The junction had 7 bases not matched to a gene; V was cut back by 1 base and J by 9 bases. The CDR3 spans 15 residues. The V gene's germline CDR1 is MGHRA and CDR2 YSYEKL. DNA for the CDR3: TGCGCCAGCAGCCAAGGAGGGGCGGGAGGGGGTGAGCAGTTCTTC. It yields the protein CASSQGGAGGGEQFF.

V gene TRBV5-5 combines with J gene TRBJ1-2; TRBD1 matches 7 bases. The CDR3 runs to 14 residues. V dropped 4 bases and J dropped 9; count of bases not matched to a gene: 12. Germline V gene data show CDR1 as SGHKS and CDR2 as YYEKEE (reference sequence). CDR3 DNA sequence: TGTGCCAGCAGCGAATCCTCGGACAGGCAAAGCTACACCTTC. Its protein product is CASSESSDRQSYTF.

The chain links TRBV9 to TRBJ1-3; 8 positions agree with TRBD1. This CDR3 spans 14 amino acids. V lost 3 bases and J lost 4; bases outside the gene matches: 3. Germline values: CDR1 SGDLS, CDR2 YYNGEE. This CDR3 reads CASSGTGRGNTIYF. In nucleotides, the CDR3 is TGTGCCAGCAGCGGGACAGGGCGGGGAAACACCATATATTTT.

This chain links TRBV10-3 with TRBJ2-5; tentative D call: TRBD1 (5 bases). V shed 4 bases and J shed 1 base, with 10 bases lying between them. The CDR3 totals 14 residues. Germline lookup yields CDR1 ENHRY and CDR2 SYGVKD. CDR3 in amino acids: CAISAQESQETQYF. As DNA, the CDR3 is TGTGCCATCAGTGCACAGGAAAGCCAAGAGACCCAGTACTTC.

This clone showed up just once. The chain links TRBV5-6 to TRBJ1-2; TRBD1 matches 8 bases. V dropped 2 bases and J dropped 1; count of bases not matched to a gene: 10. In germline, CDR1 is SGHDT, CDR2 YYEEEE. The CDR3 has 17 residues. The CDR3 DNA follows: TGTGCCAGCAGCTTAAGGACAGGGCCTTACGTTAACTATGGCTACACCTTC. Its translation is CASSLRTGPYVNYGYTF.